These 18 T cell receptor beta chains originate from one sample sequenced in a study of T cells in Graves' hyperthyroidism and ophthalmopathy. Researchers took RNA transcripts and amplified the TCR beta CDR3 regions from them. A set of HTBI primers served as the primers for a first-round RT-PCR of the TCR CDR3. Each CDR3 protein is one row after TCRdb ran MiXCR on the multiplex PCR reads. The sample has roughly 300,000 distinct CDR3 sequences, roughly 13% seen once. The sequencing input was blood. Receptors were obtained from a woman in her thirties with Graves' hyperthyroidism.

This clonotype was counted many times. This chain joins TRBV28 and TRBJ1-2; D gene ambiguous. The CDR3 is 11 residues long. The germline gives CDR1 MDHEN, CDR2 SYDVKM. Trimming took off 2 bases at V and 7 bases at J, with 5 bases between the two ends. CDR3 protein: CASSLKVGYTF. The CDR3 region has the DNA TGTGCCAGCAGTTTAAAGGTTGGCTACACCTTC.

At least ten counts were recorded for this clonotype. The chain joins TRBV12-3 or TRBV12-4 to TRBJ1-2; D is unresolved. This CDR3 spans 12 amino acids. The V end was cut by 7 bases, the J end by 5 bases, with 11 bases between. The CDR3 sequence: CASTLSGYGYTF. The CDR3 region has the DNA TGTGCCAGCACCCTGTCGGGGTATGGCTACACCTTC.

This chain connects TRBV7-6 to TRBJ1-6, with D hard to call. The CDR3 extends over 13 amino acids. Trimming stripped 0 bases from V and 10 bases from J, with 7 bases between. Per the germline V gene, CDR1 is SGHVS and CDR2 is FNYEAQ. DNA for the CDR3: TGTGCCAGCAGCTTAGCCCCCTCCTCACCCCTCCACTTT. It codes for CASSLAPSSPLHF.

This clonotype was seen at least ten times. The rearrangement joins TRBV28 to TRBJ1-4; D gene unclear. The CDR3 is 15 amino acids. V dropped 4 bases and J dropped 5 bases, with 14 bases sitting between them. Germline V CDR1 and CDR2: MDHEN, SYDVKM. The CDR3 nucleotides read TGTGCCAGCAGTTCCAAGGGTTTCCGCAATGAAAAACTGTTTTTT. It is translated as CASSSKGFRNEKLFF. Supplemented by reference TRBV28 and TRBJ1-4, the full variable domain reads DVKVTQSSRYLVKRTGEKVFLECVQDMDHENMFWYRQDPGLGLRLIYFSYDVKMKEKGDIPEGYSVSREKKERFSLILESASTNQTSMYLCASSSKGFRNEKLFFGSGTQLSVL.

The chain carries TRBV4-3 and TRBJ2-2; 10 positions agree with TRBD2. The CDR3 sequence is 16 residues long. V was pared by 0 bases and J by 13 bases, with 11 bases of the junction left unmatched. Per the germline V gene, CDR1 is LGHNA and CDR2 is YSLEER. CDR3 region: CASSQESGASGSMLFF. As DNA, the CDR3 is TGCGCCAGCAGCCAAGAGTCAGGGGCTAGCGGGAGTATGCTGTTTTTT.

Note on this clonotype: A much larger clone lies one base from this, so it may be a read error. The chain uses TRBV20-1 and TRBJ2-7; D possibly uses TRBD1 or TRBD2 (5 bases each). This CDR3 region has 16 residues. Germline assignment: CDR1 DFQATT and CDR2 SNEGSKA (reference sequence). CDR3 in DNA: TGCAGTGCTAGAGATTCCGGGACCCTCATAGGATACGATCAGTACTTC. Its translation is CSARDSGTLIGYDQYF.

Worth noting for this clonotype: Just one base apart from a much larger clone, this may be a read error. The V gene is TRBV30, the J gene TRBJ1-1, with 8 bases identical to TRBD1. Germline CDR1 and CDR2: GTSNPN and SVGIG (reference sequence). There are 13 residues in the CDR3. The CDR3 DNA follows: TGTGTCTGGGGGACAGGAGTAACCACTGAAGCTTTCTTT. This sequence encodes CVWGTGVTTEAFF.

The J gene is TRBJ2-4, the V gene TRBV7-9; D is ambiguous. The CDR3 contains 16 residues. The V end was cut by 1 base, the J end by 4 bases, with 14 bases between. The germline gives CDR1 SEHNR, CDR2 FQNEAQ (reference sequence). The CDR3 protein is CASSLGVFGEKNIQYF. The CDR3 nucleotides are TGTGCCAGCAGCTTAGGAGTCTTCGGAGAAAAAAACATTCAGTACTTC. The full variable domain, rest sourced from reference TRBV7-9 and TRBJ2-4, is DTGVSQNPRHKITKRGQNVTFRCDPISEHNRLYWYRQTLGQGPEFLTYFQNEAQLEKSRLLSDRFSAERPKGSFSTLEIQRTEQGDSAMYLCASSLGVFGEKNIQYFGAGTRLSVL.

The chain couples TRBV20-1 to TRBJ2-7, with TRBD2 matching 7 bases. This CDR3 has 15 residues. V was pared by 3 bases and J by 0 bases, with 8 bases of the junction left unmatched. Germline CDR1 reads DFQATT; CDR2 reads SNEGSKA (reference sequence). CDR3 residues: CSASGDGGSSYEQYF. For the CDR3, the DNA is TGCAGTGCTAGCGGGGACGGGGGGAGCTCCTACGAGCAGTACTTC.

This sequence joins TRBV27 and TRBJ1-1; D is unclear. V dropped 2 bases and J dropped 6 bases, with 10 bases sitting between them. The germline CDR1 and CDR2 sequences are MNHEY and SMNVEV (reference sequence). The CDR3 totals 13 residues. This CDR3 is CASSLRAEAEAFF. CDR3 nucleotide sequence: TGTGCCAGCAGTTTAAGGGCCGAAGCTGAAGCTTTCTTT.

This sequence joins TRBV29-1 and TRBJ2-1; the D is unclear. This CDR3 comprises 10 residues. Trimming took 4 bases from V and 12 from J, leaving 10 bases between them. Germline V gene sequence: CDR1 SQVTM, CDR2 ANQGSEA. The CDR3 DNA reads TGCAGCGTTGGGGCCGGGCTGCAGTTCTTC. The encoded protein is CSVGAGLQFF.

This clonotype occurred many times. This chain connects TRBV7-2 to TRBJ2-2; D possibly corresponds to TRBD2 (6 bases). Looked up from germline, CDR1 is SGHTA and CDR2 is FQGNSA. The CDR3 extends over 13 amino acids. Trimming took 4 bases from V and 5 from J, leaving 8 bases between them. Written as DNA, the CDR3 is TGTGCCAGCAGCTCCGCGGGGACCGGGGAGCTGTTTTTT. Its protein product is CASSSAGTGELFF.

In its sample, this clonotype was seen a few times. V is TRBV30 and J is TRBJ2-7, with D possibly being TRBD2 (5 bases). The germline V gene encodes CDR1 GTSNPN and CDR2 SVGIG (reference sequence). The CDR3 is 15 amino acids. V was trimmed by 1 base and J by 1 base, leaving 14 bases between them. The CDR3 here is CAWSGESRRSYEQYF. CDR3 bases: TGTGCCTGGAGTGGGGAGAGTCGAAGGTCCTACGAGCAGTACTTC. The whole variable domain, remainder taken from reference TRBV30 and TRBJ2-7, is SQTIHQWPATLVQPVGSPLSLECTVEGTSNPNLYWYRQAAGRGLQLLFYSVGIGQISSEVPQNLSASRPQDRQFILSSKKLLLSDSGFYLCAWSGESRRSYEQYFGPGTRLTVT.

This clonotype was counted ten times or more. The rearrangement joins TRBV11-2 to TRBJ2-1; maybe TRBD2 (5 bases). The CDR3 spans 16 residues. The germline V gene has CDR1 SGHAT and CDR2 FQNNGV. The V end lost 4 bases, the J end lost 9 bases, and 22 bases lay between the germline ends. CDR3 DNA sequence: TGTGCCAGCAGCTCCCTGAGGACTTCCCGGGGTGGTGAGCAGTTCTTC. This translates into CASSSLRTSRGGEQFF.

This clonotype occurred a few times. The V and J genes are TRBV7-2 and TRBJ2-7, with 7 bases lining up with TRBD1. V shed 2 bases and J 4 bases; nucleotides not matched to a gene: 8. Germline CDR1 reads SGHTA; CDR2 reads FQGNSA. The CDR3 consists of 15 residues. DNA of the CDR3: TGTGCCAGCAGCTTAATTTCGGGACAGCGATACGAGCAGTACTTC. Translated, it gives CASSLISGQRYEQYF.

This clonotype was seen more than once but under ten times. The J gene is TRBJ1-3, the V gene TRBV18; D not certain. The CDR3 covers 15 residues. Trimming shortened V by 3 bases and J by 0 bases, and 9 bases separated the two germline ends. The germline V gene has CDR1 KGHSH and CDR2 LQKENI. The CDR3 DNA is TGTGCCAGCTCACCCTCAGATCCCTCTGGAAACACCATATATTTT. Translation gives CASSPSDPSGNTIYF.

This clonotype occurred many times. V usage is TRBV7-3 and J usage is TRBJ2-1; 7 nucleotides line up with TRBD2. Trimming took 2 bases from V and 7 from J; bases not matched to a gene: 5. CDR1 and CDR2 from the germline V gene are SGHTA and FQGTGA. The length of the CDR3 is 14 residues. CDR3 amino acids: CASSLGLSGNEQFF. The CDR3 coding sequence is TGTGCCAGCAGCTTAGGGCTTAGCGGGAATGAGCAGTTCTTC.

This clonotype was seen ten or more times. The rearrangement links TRBV28 to TRBJ1-1, with a possible D match to TRBD1 (5 bases). CDR3 length: 16 residues. V was cut by 4 bases and J by 1 base, with 16 bases left in between. Germline assignment: CDR1 MDHEN and CDR2 SYDVKM. CDR3 DNA: TGTGCCAGCAGTTCATGGGTGGACACACGGAACACTGAAGCTTTCTTT. Its protein is CASSSWVDTRNTEAFF.